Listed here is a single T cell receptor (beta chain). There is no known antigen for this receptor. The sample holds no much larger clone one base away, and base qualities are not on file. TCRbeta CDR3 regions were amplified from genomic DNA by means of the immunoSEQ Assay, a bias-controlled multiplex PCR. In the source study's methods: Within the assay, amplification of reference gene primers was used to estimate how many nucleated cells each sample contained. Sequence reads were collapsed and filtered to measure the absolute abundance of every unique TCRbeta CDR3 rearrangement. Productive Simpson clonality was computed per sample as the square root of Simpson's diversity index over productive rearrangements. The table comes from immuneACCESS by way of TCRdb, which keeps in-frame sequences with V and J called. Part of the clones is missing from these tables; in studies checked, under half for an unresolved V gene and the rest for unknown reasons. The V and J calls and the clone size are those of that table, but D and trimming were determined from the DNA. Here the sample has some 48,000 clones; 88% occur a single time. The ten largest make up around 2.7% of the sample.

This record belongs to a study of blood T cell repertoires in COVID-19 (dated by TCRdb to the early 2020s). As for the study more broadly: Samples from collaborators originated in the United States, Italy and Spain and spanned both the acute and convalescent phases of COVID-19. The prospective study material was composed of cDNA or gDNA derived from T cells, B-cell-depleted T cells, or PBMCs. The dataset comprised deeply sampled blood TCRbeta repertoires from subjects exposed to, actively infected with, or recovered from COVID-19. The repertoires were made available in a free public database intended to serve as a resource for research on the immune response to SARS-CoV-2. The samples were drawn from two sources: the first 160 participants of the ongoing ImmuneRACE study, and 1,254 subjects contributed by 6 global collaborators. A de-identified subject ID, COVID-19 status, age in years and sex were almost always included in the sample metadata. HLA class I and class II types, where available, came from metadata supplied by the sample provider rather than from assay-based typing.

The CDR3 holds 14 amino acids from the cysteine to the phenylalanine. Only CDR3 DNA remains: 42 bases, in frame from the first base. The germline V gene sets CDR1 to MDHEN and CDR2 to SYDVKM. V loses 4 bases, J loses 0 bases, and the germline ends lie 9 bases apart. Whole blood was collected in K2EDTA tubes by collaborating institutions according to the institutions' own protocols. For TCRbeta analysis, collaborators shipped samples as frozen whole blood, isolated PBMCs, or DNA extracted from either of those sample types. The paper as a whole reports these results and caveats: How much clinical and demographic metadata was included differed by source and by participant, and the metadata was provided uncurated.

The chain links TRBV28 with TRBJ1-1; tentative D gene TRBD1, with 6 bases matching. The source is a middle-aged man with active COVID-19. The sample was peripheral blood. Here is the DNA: TGTGCCAGCAGTTACAGGGTTTTGAACACTGAAGCTTTCTTT. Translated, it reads CASSYRVLNTEAFF.